This T cell receptor (beta chain) stems from a study of T-cell memory formation after mild COVID-19. About the study: TCR clusters mostly belonged to single donors.

This CDR3 has 12 residues. CDR1 SGHTA and CDR2 FQGTGA come from the germline V gene. V dropped 5 bases and J dropped 6 bases, with 8 bases sitting between them. Via MiXCR, TCRdb re-called the 5' RACE reads, giving one row per CDR3 protein. The data contain approximately 240,000 distinct CDR3 sequences, about 16% of them seen just once; the ten biggest clones take up 3% to 4.5%. A few counts support this clonotype. This TCR derives from a man aged 18 to 30 who had mild COVID-19 (a few samples of this study predate the infection). Cell type and time point are not known. The J gene is TRBJ2-1, the V gene TRBV7-3; D unresolved. Sequencing was done on a sample of PBMCs or a T cell subset sorted from them (not recorded which). The CDR3 DNA reads as TGTGCCAGCAGCCCTAACACCAATGAGCAGTTCTTC. Amino acid sequence: CASSPNTNEQFF.